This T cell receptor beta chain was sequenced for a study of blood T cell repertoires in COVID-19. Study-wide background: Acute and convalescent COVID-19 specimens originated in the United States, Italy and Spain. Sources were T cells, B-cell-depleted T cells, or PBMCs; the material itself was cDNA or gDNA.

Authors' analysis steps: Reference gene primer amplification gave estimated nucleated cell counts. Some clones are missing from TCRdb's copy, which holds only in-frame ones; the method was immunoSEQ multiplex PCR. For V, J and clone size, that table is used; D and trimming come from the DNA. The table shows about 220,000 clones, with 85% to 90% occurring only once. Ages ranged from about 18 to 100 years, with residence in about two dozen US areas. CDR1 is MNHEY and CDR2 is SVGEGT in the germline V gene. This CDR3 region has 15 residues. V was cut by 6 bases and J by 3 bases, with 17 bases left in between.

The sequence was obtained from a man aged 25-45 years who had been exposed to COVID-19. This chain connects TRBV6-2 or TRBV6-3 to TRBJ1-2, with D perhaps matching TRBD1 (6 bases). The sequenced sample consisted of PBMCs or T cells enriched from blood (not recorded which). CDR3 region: CASSPLEGGHYGYTF. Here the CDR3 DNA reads TGTGCCAGCAGCCCGTTAGAAGGGGGACACTATGGCTACACCTTC.